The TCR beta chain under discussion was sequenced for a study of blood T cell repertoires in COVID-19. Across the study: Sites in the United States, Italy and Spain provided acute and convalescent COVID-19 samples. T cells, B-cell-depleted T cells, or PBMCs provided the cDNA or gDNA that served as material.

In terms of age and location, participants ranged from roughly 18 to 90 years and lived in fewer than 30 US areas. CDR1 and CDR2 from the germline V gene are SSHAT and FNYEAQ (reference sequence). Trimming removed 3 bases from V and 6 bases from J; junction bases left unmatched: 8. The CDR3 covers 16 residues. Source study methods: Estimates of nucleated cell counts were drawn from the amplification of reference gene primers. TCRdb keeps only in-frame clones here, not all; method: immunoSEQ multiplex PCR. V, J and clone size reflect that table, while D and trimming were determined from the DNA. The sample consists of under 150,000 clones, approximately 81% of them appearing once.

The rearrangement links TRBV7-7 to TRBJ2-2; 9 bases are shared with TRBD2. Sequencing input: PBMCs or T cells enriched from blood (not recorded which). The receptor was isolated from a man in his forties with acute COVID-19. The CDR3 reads CASSFSSGVSPGELFF. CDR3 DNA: TGTGCCAGCAGCTTTTCTAGCGGGGTCAGCCCCGGGGAGCTGTTTTTT.